This paragraph covers one T cell receptor beta chain sequence. Antigen: not known. Replicate PCRs run on sorted subsets employed 200 to 250 ng DNA, approximately 30,000 T cell genomes. The protocol was immunoSEQ multiplex PCR, while the TCRdb copy is restricted to in-frame clones and leaves out a portion. The data contain about 2.4 million clones, approximately 93% of them seen just once; the ten biggest clones take up approximately 0.36%. This entry belongs to a study of shared clonotypes between healthy human individuals. Study-wide results and caveats: As a rule, naive subsets had a larger estimated richness than memory subsets. With few donors, the genetic and exposure-history diversity represented was limited.

Looked up from germline, CDR1 is SQVTM and CDR2 is ANQGSEA. Trimming at V came to 2 bases and at J to 6 bases, leaving 9 bases not matched to a gene. This CDR3 comprises 14 residues. Sequenced material: naive CD4+ T cells from PBMCs. Indicated subset: CD45RA+ positively selected. The sequence came from a man aged 18 to 29 in good health. Some clones in this sample may be carry-over from other donors' samples. J is TRBJ2-7 and V is TRBV29-1; 8 bases align to TRBD2. CDR3: CSVEFGTRAGEQYF. The CDR3 nucleotides are TGCAGCGTTGAATTTGGGACTAGAGCCGGCGAGCAGTACTTC.